Sequencing of this TCR beta chain was carried out in a study of molecular identifiers for immune sequencing clone quantification. This clonotype came up a few times. TCRdb passed the PCR reads through MiXCR, listing each CDR3 protein once. The sample lists roughly 320,000 distinct CDR3 sequences, about 21% occurring once. Sorting defined naive CD8 T cells as CD8+CD4-CCR7+CD45RA+. Unmatched junction bases numbered 6, after V lost 0 bases and J lost 7 bases. The CDR3 consists of 15 residues. The germline V gene encodes CDR1 SGHRS and CDR2 YFSETQ. The sample comprised naive CD8+ T cells from blood, with Jurkat cell RNA spiked in. Subset specified: FACS-sorted CD8+CD4-CCR7+CD45RA+ naive T cells. The chain joins TRBV5-1 to TRBJ2-2, with 7 nucleotides matching TRBD1. This TCR was sampled from a human donor in good health. Some libraries in this study had Jurkat cell RNA spiked in. CDR3: CASSLGGQSIGELFF. Written as DNA, the CDR3 is TGCGCCAGCAGCTTGGGGGGACAGAGCATCGGGGAGCTGTTTTTT.